These 8 T cell receptor beta chains came from one sample sequenced in a study of blood T cells in healthy people across ages. Primed by a sample-barcoded 5' primer and a J-beta primer mix, a second PCR proceeded for roughly 7 to 11 cycles. TCRdb used MiXCR to reprocess the 5' RACE reads, holding one entry per CDR3 protein. The profile shows 750,000 to 950,000 distinct CDR3 sequences, about 29% of them singletons. These sequences were also reported in another study, on T cells of mothers and their children.

Sequenced sample: blood. Every receptor here comes from a woman aged 40 to 50 in good health.

The V call is TRBV7-2, the J call TRBJ2-7; D is uncertain. The CDR3 loop spans 13 amino acids. Per the germline V gene, CDR1 is SGHTA and CDR2 is FQGNSA. V shed 2 bases and J shed 3 bases, with 8 bases lying between them. The CDR3 loop reads CASSLSVDYEQYF. The CDR3 DNA follows: TGTGCCAGCAGCTTATCGGTGGACTACGAGCAGTACTTC.

The V and J genes are TRBV7-2 and TRBJ1-2; D is uncertain. In germline, CDR1 is SGHTA, CDR2 FQGNSA. V was trimmed by 1 base and J by 4 bases, leaving 13 bases between them. The CDR3 has 15 amino acids. The DNA for the CDR3 is TGTGCCAGCAGCTTAGATCTAGGAGACATCTATGGCTACACCTTC. Its translation: CASSLDLGDIYGYTF. The variable domain in full, completed from reference TRBV7-2 and TRBJ1-2, reads GAGVSQSPSNKVTEKGKDVELRCDPISGHTALYWYRQSLGQGLEFLIYFQGNSAPDKSGLPSDRFSAERTGGSVSTLTIQRTQQEDSAVYLCASSLDLGDIYGYTFGSGTRLTVV.

This clonotype has a count of ten or more. The J gene is TRBJ1-5, the V gene TRBV7-9; possibly TRBD1 for D (5 bases). Germline V lookup: CDR1 SEHNR, CDR2 FQNEAQ (reference sequence). V shed 3 bases and J shed 7 bases, with 13 bases lying between them. The CDR3 extends over 14 amino acids. CDR3 sequence: CASSFGAGDQPQHF. In DNA, the CDR3 is TGTGCCAGCAGCTTTGGGGCAGGCGACCAGCCCCAGCATTTT. Variable domain in full (rest from reference TRBV7-9 and TRBJ1-5): DTGVSQNPRHKITKRGQNVTFRCDPISEHNRLYWYRQTLGQGPEFLTYFQNEAQLEKSRLLSDRFSAERPKGSFSTLEIQRTEQGDSAMYLCASSFGAGDQPQHFGDGTRLSIL.

This clonotype was observed at least ten times. The chain joins TRBV9 to TRBJ1-2; D gene ambiguous. CDR3 length: 14 residues. Per the germline V gene, CDR1 is SGDLS and CDR2 is YYNGEE. Trimming left V 0 bases short and J 4 bases short, with 10 bases between. The CDR3 DNA follows: TGTGCCAGCAGCGTAGATGCGGGGTTCTATGGCTACACCTTC. Translating it yields CASSVDAGFYGYTF.

This clonotype has more than one count but fewer than ten. The chain uses TRBV6-5 and TRBJ1-1; 8 nucleotides align to TRBD1. Germline assignment: CDR1 MNHEY and CDR2 SVGAGI. CDR3 length equals 13 residues. Losses at the gene ends were 6 bases for V and 5 bases for J; bases not matched to a gene: 5. CDR3 nucleotides: TGTGCCAGCAGGCCCACAGGGGGTACTGAAGCTTTCTTT. Its protein product is CASRPTGGTEAFF.

The chain carries TRBV10-3 and TRBJ2-5, with TRBD1 identical over 8 bases. Germline V gene sequence: CDR1 ENHRY, CDR2 SYGVKD. J was trimmed by 11 bases and V by 2 bases; bases with no gene match: 13. The CDR3 loop spans 15 amino acids. The CDR3 loop reads CAISEGGQGAGEQYF. As DNA, the CDR3 is TGTGCCATCAGTGAGGGGGGTCAGGGGGCAGGGGAGCAGTACTTC.

The rearrangement links TRBV5-1 to TRBJ2-3; 8 bases map to TRBD1. The CDR3 is 15 residues long. Germline loops: CDR1 SGHRS, CDR2 YFSETQ. Trimming removed 5 bases from V and 4 bases from J; junction bases left unmatched: 9. CDR3 nucleotides: TGCGCCAGCAGATCTGGACAGGGAGCCCCAGATACGCAGTATTTT. Translating it yields CASRSGQGAPDTQYF. The whole variable domain, remainder taken from reference TRBV5-1 and TRBJ2-3, is KAGVTQTPRYLIKTRGQQVTLSCSPISGHRSVSWYQQTPGQGLQFLFEYFSETQRNKGNFPGRFSGRQFSNSRSEMNVSTLELGDSALYLCASRSGQGAPDTQYFGPGTRLTVL.

This clonotype was recorded a few times. Here the CDR3 reads CASSLAFGTDSFYGYTF. The CDR3 DNA reads as TGCGCCAGCAGCTTGGCTTTCGGGACAGACTCCTTCTATGGCTACACCTTC. The rearrangement joins TRBV5-1 to TRBJ1-2, with TRBD1 matching over 7 bases. Germline assignment: CDR1 SGHRS and CDR2 YFSETQ. The V and J ends lost 0 bases and 4 bases, in that order; junction bases with no gene match: 12. CDR3 size: 17 residues.